The 7 T cell receptor beta chains below all came from one sample that was sequenced in a study of vaccination effects on CD4 cells after COVID-19 (dated by TCRdb to the early 2020s). Receptors were amplified or captured by the immunoSEQ multiplex PCR assay. TCRdb holds this immuneACCESS table with in-frame rearrangements only. Some clones are missing; in checked studies, unresolved V genes explain under half, and the rest has no known cause. For this sample the table gives around 46,000 clones, of which 75% were detected only once. The leading ten clones occupy under 30% of the sample. The antigens these receptors bind are not known. In the ViraFEST assay, PBMC were stimulated with viral peptide pools, and TCR sequencing was then used to find antigen-specific CD4+ T cell clonotypes based on their expansion. After about 10 days of culture, CD4+ T cells were isolated with the EasySep CD4+ T cell isolation kit. PCR-confirmed SARS-CoV-2 infection had occurred in convalescent patients between March and December 2020, before the Alpha, Beta and Delta variants emerged in the United States.

The input for sequencing was CD4+ T cells from PBMCs cultured with a peptide pool, taken before COVID-19 vaccination. The receptors here all came from a human donor who had a prior SARS-CoV-2 infection.

V usage is TRBV5-1 and J usage is TRBJ2-5; no definite D call. The CDR3 runs 13 residues. V shed 4 bases and J shed 1 base, with 8 bases lying between them. Germline V lookup: CDR1 SGHRS, CDR2 YFSETQ. CDR3 in amino acids: CASSTMGQETQYF. The CDR3 DNA is TGCGCCAGCAGCACCATGGGCCAAGAGACCCAGTACTTC.

The chain employs TRBV11-3 and TRBJ2-1; 7 nucleotides agree with TRBD2. CDR1 and CDR2 (germline): SGHNT, YENEEA. V shed 5 bases and J 5 bases; nucleotides not matched to a gene: 12. The CDR3 consists of 16 residues. Here the CDR3 DNA reads TGTGCCAGCAGCCCTCCCTCGGGAGGACGAGACAATGAGCAGTTCTTC. This codes for CASSPPSGGRDNEQFF.

This clone has just a few counts. The V and J genes are TRBV6-5 and TRBJ2-2; tentative D call: TRBD2 (6 bases). The CDR3 extends over 14 amino acids. Germline V CDR1 and CDR2: MNHEY, SVGAGI. Trimming took 1 base from V and 4 from J, leaving 7 bases between them. The CDR3 loop is CASSYWRGTGELFF. The CDR3, as DNA: TGTGCCAGCAGTTACTGGCGGGGCACCGGGGAGCTGTTTTTT.

V gene TRBV20-1 combines with J gene TRBJ2-7; D is uncertain. Germline V gene sequence: CDR1 DFQATT, CDR2 SNEGSKA (reference sequence). Between the trimmed V and J ends, which lost 1 base and 6 bases, there was a span of 7 bases. CDR3 length equals 11 residues. Here the CDR3 DNA reads TGCAGTGCTAGAGGGGGTCTCGAGCAGTACTTC. Amino acid sequence: CSARGGLEQYF.

V usage is TRBV18 and J usage is TRBJ1-1; D perhaps matches TRBD1 (5 bases). There are 16 residues in the CDR3. V gave up 0 bases and J gave up 0 bases, with 11 bases separating them. Germline loops: CDR1 KGHSH, CDR2 LQKENI. The CDR3 coding sequence is TGTGCCAGCTCACCACCGGGGGACTGGGTGAACACTGAAGCTTTCTTT. Its protein product is CASSPPGDWVNTEAFF.

The CDR3 reads CAISPPRTGEQYF. CDR3 nucleotides: TGTGCCATCAGTCCGCCCAGGACGGGCGAGCAGTACTTC. The V call is TRBV10-3, the J call TRBJ2-7; D remains ambiguous. The V and J ends lost 5 bases and 6 bases respectively, with 14 bases between them. The CDR3 covers 13 residues. The germline CDR1 and CDR2 sequences are ENHRY and SYGVKD.

This clone was seen a single time. V and J are TRBV15 and TRBJ2-6; 11 nucleotides agree with TRBD2. CDR3 length equals 19 residues. J lost 0 bases, V lost 0 bases, and 4 bases had no gene match. Germline values: CDR1 LNHNV, CDR2 YYDKDF (reference sequence). The CDR3 DNA sequence: TGTGCCACCAGCAGAGATCTGACTAGCGGGGCCTCTGGGGCCAACGTCCTGACTTTC. Translated: CATSRDLTSGASGANVLTF.